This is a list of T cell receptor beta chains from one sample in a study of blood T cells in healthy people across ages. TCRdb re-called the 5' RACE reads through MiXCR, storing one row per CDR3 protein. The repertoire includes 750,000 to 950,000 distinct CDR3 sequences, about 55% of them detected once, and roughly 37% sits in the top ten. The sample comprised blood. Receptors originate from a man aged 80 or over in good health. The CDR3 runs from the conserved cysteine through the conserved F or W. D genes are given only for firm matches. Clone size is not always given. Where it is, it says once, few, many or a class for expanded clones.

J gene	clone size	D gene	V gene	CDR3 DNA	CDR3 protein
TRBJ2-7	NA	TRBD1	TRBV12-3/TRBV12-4	TGTGCCAGCAGTTATACAGGGGGGCACGAGCAGTACTTC	CASSYTGGHEQYF
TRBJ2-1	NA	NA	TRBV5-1	TGCGCCAGCAGCTTGGCGTTTGGCAGGTCCTCCTACAATGAGCAGTTCTTC	CASSLAFGRSSYNEQFF
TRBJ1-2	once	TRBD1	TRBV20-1	TGCAGTGCCCACGCCCGGGACAGAATTAACTATGGCTACACCTTC	CSAHARDRINYGYTF
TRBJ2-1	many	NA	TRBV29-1	TGCAGCGTTGATGAGGGGGATGAGCAGTTCTTC	CSVDEGDEQFF
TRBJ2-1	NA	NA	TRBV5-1	TGCGCCAGCAGCTTGGCCAGTGGACGGACCTACAATGAGCAGTTCTTC	CASSLASGRTYNEQFF
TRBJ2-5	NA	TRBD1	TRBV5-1	TGCGCCAGCAGCCCCTTCCCGGGACAGGGTTATAATGAGCAGTACTTC	CASSPFPGQGYNEQYF
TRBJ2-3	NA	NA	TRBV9	TGTGCCAGCAGCCCCCCCGACGCGGCTAGCACAGATACGCAGTATTTT	CASSPPDAASTDTQYF
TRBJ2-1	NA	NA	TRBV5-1	TGCGCCAGCAGCCTAGGGACCGGGGAACGGCAGTTCTTC	CASSLGTGERQFF
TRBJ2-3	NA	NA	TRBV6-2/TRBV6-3	TGTGCCAGCAGTCCAACATCCGCAGATACGCAGTATTTT	CASSPTSADTQYF
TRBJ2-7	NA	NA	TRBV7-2	TGTGCCAGCAGCTTAGTAAGGGTCCTCTCCTACGAGCAGTACTTC	CASSLVRVLSYEQYF
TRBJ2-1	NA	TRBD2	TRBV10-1	TGCGCCAGCCCCCTAGCGGGAGAAGTCTACAATGAGCAGTTCTTC	CASPLAGEVYNEQFF
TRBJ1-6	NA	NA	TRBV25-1	TGTGCCAGCAGGACCGGGCTCTATAATTCACCCCTCCACTTT	CASRTGLYNSPLHF
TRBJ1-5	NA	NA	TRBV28	TGTGCCAGCAGTTTTATATTAAGGGGTCGGGAGCCCCAGCATTTT	CASSFILRGREPQHF
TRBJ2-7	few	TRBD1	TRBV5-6	TGTGCCAGCAGTTTCACAACAGCCGGGACAGGGTACCACGAGCAGTACTTC	CASSFTTAGTGYHEQYF
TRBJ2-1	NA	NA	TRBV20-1	TGCAGTGCCCGGCCAGGGAGTGGTATCTACAATGAGCAGTTCTTC	CSARPGSGIYNEQFF
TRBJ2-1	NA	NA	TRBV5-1	TGCGCCAGCAGTTCGGACTCTCGCTCCTACAATGAGCAGTTCTTC	CASSSDSRSYNEQFF
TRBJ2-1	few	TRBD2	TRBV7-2	TGTGCCAGCAGCTCCACCGGGACTAGCGGGAGTTCCTACAATGAGCAGTTCTTC	CASSSTGTSGSSYNEQFF
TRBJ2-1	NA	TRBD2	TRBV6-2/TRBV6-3	TGTGCCAGCACCTCCCGACTAGCGGGAGCGAACTACAATGAGCAGTTCTTC	CASTSRLAGANYNEQFF
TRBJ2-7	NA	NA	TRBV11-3	TGTGCCAGCAGCTTAGATGGCCTAGCGTCTGAGCAGTACTTC	CASSLDGLASEQYF
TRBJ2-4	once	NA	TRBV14	TGTGCCAGCAGCCGAGATGTAACCGGGATGAGAACCAAAAACATTCAGTACTTC	CASSRDVTGMRTKNIQYF
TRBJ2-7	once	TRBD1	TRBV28	TGTGCCAGCATTCAGGGGGCTTGGTCCTACAATGAGCAGTACTTC	CASIQGAWSYNEQYF
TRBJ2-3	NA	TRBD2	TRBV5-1	TGCGCCAGCAGCCCTATAGGAGCGGGACGTACAGATACGCAGTATTTT	CASSPIGAGRTDTQYF
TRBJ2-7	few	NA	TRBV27	TGTGCCAGCGTAGGGACCATGGGGGCCTACGAGCAGTACTTC	CASVGTMGAYEQYF
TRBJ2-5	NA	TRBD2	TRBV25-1	TGTGCCAGCAGTGTGTTAGCGGGCGGGCAGTACTTC	CASSVLAGGQYF
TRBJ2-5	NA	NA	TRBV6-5	TGTGCCAGCAGTCCGCTCAGGGTAGGAGAGACCCAGTACTTC	CASSPLRVGETQYF
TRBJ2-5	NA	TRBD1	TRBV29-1	TGCAGCGTTACAACAGGGGAGAAGACCCAGTACTTC	CSVTTGEKTQYF
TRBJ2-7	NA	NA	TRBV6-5	TGTGCCAGCAGTTACTCGGGACTCCCACGGGGCGAGCAGTACTTC	CASSYSGLPRGEQYF
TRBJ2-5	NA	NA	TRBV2	TGTGCCAGCAGTTGGACGGGTTTTTCGGAGACCCAGTACTTC	CASSWTGFSETQYF
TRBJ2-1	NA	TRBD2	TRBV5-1	TGCGCCAGCAGAACAACTAGCGCTCTACCAAACAATGAGCAGTTCTTC	CASRTTSALPNNEQFF
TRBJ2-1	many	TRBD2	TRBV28	TGTGCCAGCAGTTTCCCGGGGGGGTACAATGAGCAGTTCTTC	CASSFPGGYNEQFF
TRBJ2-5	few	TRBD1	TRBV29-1	TGCAGCGTCTTAACAGGGGTAGAGACCCAGTACTTC	CSVLTGVETQYF
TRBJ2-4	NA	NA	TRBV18	TGTGCCAGCTCACCAACCTCGGGGTACAATGAGCAGTACTTC	CASSPTSGYNEQYF